Sequencing of this T cell receptor beta chain was carried out in a study of T-cell reconstitution after alpha-beta-depleted transplantation in children. Unique molecular identifiers were incorporated during preparation of the TCRbeta library. TCRdb analysed the PCR reads with MiXCR anew, one entry per CDR3 protein. The table lists a few hundred thousand distinct CDR3 sequences, 11% of them singletons, with 28% in the top ten. CDR1 is SGHRS and CDR2 is YFSETQ in the germline V gene. Trimming left V 0 bases short and J 0 bases short, with 11 bases between. The CDR3 has 16 amino acids. Study-level findings and limits: T-cell numbers and diversity one year post-transplant derived largely from freshly generated T cells. The study reportedly traced alpha-beta T cells about two months after transplant to several hundred expanded graft clones.

The table lists this clonotype with a few counts. Antigen: not known. The starting material was PBMCs, obtained before TCRalphabeta/CD19-depleted stem cell transplant. This sequence was found in a child under two years old with acute myeloid leukemia, due to receive a stem cell transplant. The chain uses TRBV5-1 and TRBJ2-3; D perhaps matches TRBD1 (5 bases). The CDR3 sequence: CASSLGWTPSTDTQYF. CDR3 nucleotides: TGCGCCAGCAGCTTGGGGTGGACACCTAGCACAGATACGCAGTATTTT.